This T cell receptor (beta chain) is drawn from a study of blood T cells in healthy people across ages. Using a J-beta primer mix together with a sample-barcoded 5' primer, a second PCR was run for about 7 to 12 cycles. TCRdb itself ran the 5' RACE reads through MiXCR, one entry per CDR3 protein. This sample yields 1,500,000 or so distinct CDR3 sequences, of which less than 45% are seen a single time; 4% belongs to the top ten. There are 13 residues in the CDR3. V was shortened by 11 bases and J by 4 bases, with 17 bases between the two germline ends. CDR1 and CDR2 (germline): MNHNY, SVGAGI (reference sequence).

This chain links TRBV6-6 with TRBJ1-2, with D unclear. The sample comprised blood. This TCR was recovered from a woman aged 18-35 years in good health. CDR3 bases: TGTGCCGGTACCACCTTGCTAGGCTATGGCTACACCTTC. This codes for CAGTTLLGYGYTF.